This paragraph reports one T cell receptor (beta chain). Its antigen is still unknown. The material for each subset, its genomic DNA, was split evenly across several immunoSEQ plates. The repertoire was sequenced with immunoSEQ multiplex PCR; TCRdb's copy has only in-frame clones and lacks some. The sample holds more than 850,000 clones, approximately 80% seen once. This sample is drawn from a study of shared clonotypes between healthy human individuals. Study results and limitations: Owing to a small donor count, the genetic and exposure-history diversity represented was limited. Non-shared clonotypes showed lower generation probabilities than clonotypes common to all four donors.

The V end was cut by 7 bases, the J end by 5 bases, with 23 bases between. The CDR3 runs 16 residues. CDR1 is MDHEN, CDR2 SYDVKM, per germline. The sequenced material came from memory CD4+ T cells from PBMCs. Subset in this sample: CD45RA-negative fraction. The TCR comes from a man in his late teens or twenties in good health. Some clones in this sample may be carry-over from other donors' samples. This rearrangement joins TRBV28 to TRBJ2-5, with D tentatively TRBD1 (6 bases). In DNA, the CDR3 is TGTGCCAGCAACAACCCCACCGACAGGATATGGGAGACCCAGTACTTC. Residues: CASNNPTDRIWETQYF.